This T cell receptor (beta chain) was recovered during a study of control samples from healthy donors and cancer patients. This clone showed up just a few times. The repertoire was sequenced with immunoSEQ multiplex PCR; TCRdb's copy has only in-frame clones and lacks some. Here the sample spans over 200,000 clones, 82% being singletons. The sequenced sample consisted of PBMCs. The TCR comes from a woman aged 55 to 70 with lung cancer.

The DNA of the CDR3 is TGCAGCGTACAACAGGGCTTTTCCCAAAACATTCAGTACTTC. Translated: CSVQQGFSQNIQYF. The chain recombines TRBV29-1 with TRBJ2-4, with D possibly being TRBD1 (6 bases). The CDR3 is 14 amino acids. Per the germline V gene, CDR1 is SQVTM and CDR2 is ANQGSEA. V dropped 6 bases and J dropped 5 bases, with 17 bases sitting between them.